This T cell receptor beta chain was sequenced for a study of CD8+ T cells in alopecia areata. RNA, once extracted, was reverse transcribed into cDNA for use as the sequencing template. TCRdb's table, derived via immunoSEQ multiplex PCR, lists solely in-frame clones and lacks some. This table holds 150,000 to 200,000 clones, 58% found once. Treatment indicated: oral pan-JAK inhibitor, 5-10 mg twice daily. This specimen was CD4+ T cells sorted from blood, taken at week 24, from a patient treated with tofacitinib. This TCR was sampled from a human donor with alopecia areata.

In DNA, the CDR3 is TGTGCCAGCAGCGATCAGCGACTAGCGGGGGGACCCACAGATACGCAGTATTTT. It specifies CASSDQRLAGGPTDTQYF. The V gene is TRBV7-2, the J gene TRBJ2-3; 13 bases map to TRBD2. CDR1 is SGHTA, CDR2 FQGNSA, per germline. V trimming: 5 bases; J trimming: 2 bases; junction bases outside the gene matches: 10. The CDR3 has 18 amino acids.